This section outlines one T cell receptor (beta chain) sequence together with its context. Antigen unknown. The junction and the germline gene differ at one end; a read error may be behind it. The sample originates from a study of brain T cells in children with intractable seizures. Sequencing was performed with immunoSEQ multiplex PCR; in TCRdb, only in-frame clones are kept and a portion is missing. The profile shows about 340,000 clones, 93% of them singletons. Time point in this sample: blood from clinic visit 5 months post-surgery; TSC patient then seizure free. Only cases whose brain tissue showed the highest T cell transcript signatures were sequenced. Pre-surgery treatment included at least one anti-epileptic drug. The germline V gene has CDR1 LGHDT and CDR2 YNNKEL (reference sequence). The CDR3 consists of 16 residues. Notes on the study in general: Pre-surgery blood may have been undersampled, hiding some clones.

V is TRBV3-1 (or the pseudogene TRBV3-2) and J is TRBJ2-7, with 9 bases lining up with TRBD2. This specimen was peripheral blood, taken about 5 months after surgery. The origin of this receptor is a boy under two years old with tuberous sclerosis and intractable seizures. The CDR3 bases are TGTGCCAGCAGCCAAGGCCGGCGGGGGGGCTCCGACGAGCAGTACTTC. Its translation is CASSQGRRGGSDEQYF.